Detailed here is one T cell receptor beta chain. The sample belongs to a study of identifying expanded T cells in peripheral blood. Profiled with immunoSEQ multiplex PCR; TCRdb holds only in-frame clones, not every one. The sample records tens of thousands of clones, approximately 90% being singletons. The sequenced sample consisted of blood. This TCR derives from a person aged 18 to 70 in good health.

CDR3 in amino acids: CSVEGTGQETQYF. For the CDR3, the DNA is TGCAGCGTTGAAGGGACAGGGCAAGAGACCCAGTACTTC. The chain uses TRBV29-1 and TRBJ2-5, with 8 positions matching TRBD1. Germline trimming cut 1 base from V and 2 bases from J; bases unmatched to any gene: 0. Germline loops: CDR1 SQVTM, CDR2 ANQGSEA. CDR3 length: 13 residues.